A selection of T cell receptor beta chains follows, all from one sample in a study of blood T cell repertoires in COVID-19. Profiled with immunoSEQ multiplex PCR; TCRdb holds only in-frame clones, not every one. The sample has 220,000 or so clones; around 84% are singletons. The sample taken for sequencing was PBMCs or T cells enriched from blood (not recorded which). The receptors were sampled from a woman in her thirties or forties who had recovered from COVID-19. Each CDR3 is given with its conserved first and last residue. The order of the fields is V gene, D gene, J gene, clone size, CDR3 protein, CDR3 DNA. A D gene is named only where the DNA matches it firmly. Not all rows give a size; the values are once, few, many and, for expanded clones, a class.

v_gene: TRBV3-1/TRBV3-2
d_gene: TRBD1
j_gene: TRBJ1-2
abundance: .
CDR3aa: CASSQGDRANYGYTF
CDR3nt: TGTGCCAGCAGCCAGGGCGACAGGGCTAACTATGGCTACACCTTC

v_gene: TRBV7-9
d_gene: .
j_gene: TRBJ2-1
abundance: .
CDR3aa: CASRRIGGVSYNEQFF
CDR3nt: TGTGCCAGCAGAAGAATAGGGGGAGTAAGCTACAATGAGCAGTTCTTC

v_gene: TRBV6-4
d_gene: .
j_gene: TRBJ2-1
abundance: .
CDR3aa: CASSEFGNPADEQFF
CDR3nt: TGTGCCAGCAGTGAGTTCGGGAACCCGGCAGATGAGCAGTTCTTC

v_gene: TRBV15
d_gene: TRBD2
j_gene: TRBJ2-2
abundance: .
CDR3aa: CATSLAGLAGGELFF
CDR3nt: TGTGCCACCAGCCTAGCGGGACTAGCGGGCGGGGAGCTGTTTTTT

v_gene: TRBV9
d_gene: TRBD2
j_gene: TRBJ2-1
abundance: .
CDR3aa: CASSGTLGGRGYNEQFF
CDR3nt: TGTGCCAGCAGCGGAACCTTGGGCGGGAGGGGGTACAATGAGCAGTTCTTC

v_gene: TRBV11-2
d_gene: TRBD1
j_gene: TRBJ1-2
abundance: .
CDR3aa: CASSLDLSGTGRTF
CDR3nt: TGTGCCAGCAGCTTAGATCTATCCGGGACAGGCCGGACCTTC

v_gene: TRBV19
d_gene: .
j_gene: TRBJ2-2
abundance: .
CDR3aa: CASSPRAGSGELFF
CDR3nt: TGTGCCAGTAGTCCGAGGGCTGGGTCCGGGGAGCTGTTTTTT

v_gene: TRBV6-5
d_gene: TRBD2
j_gene: TRBJ2-1
abundance: .
CDR3aa: CASRLAGQSKQFF
CDR3nt: TGTGCCAGCAGACTAGCGGGACAAAGCAAGCAGTTCTTC

v_gene: TRBV2
d_gene: TRBD1
j_gene: TRBJ1-5
abundance: .
CDR3aa: CASKKGQGSGNQPQHF
CDR3nt: TGTGCCAGCAAGAAGGGACAGGGTAGTGGCAATCAGCCCCAGCATTTT

v_gene: TRBV6-2/TRBV6-3
d_gene: .
j_gene: TRBJ1-1
abundance: .
CDR3aa: CASSYSIRGAMNTEAFF
CDR3nt: TGTGCCAGCAGTTACTCGATCAGGGGTGCCATGAACACTGAAGCTTTCTTT

v_gene: TRBV19
d_gene: TRBD1
j_gene: TRBJ2-7
abundance: .
CDR3aa: CASSISPGQGAYEQYF
CDR3nt: TGTGCCAGTAGTATAAGTCCGGGACAGGGGGCCTACGAGCAGTACTTC

v_gene: TRBV7-9
d_gene: .
j_gene: TRBJ2-3
abundance: .
CDR3aa: CASSSYTDTQYF
CDR3nt: TGTGCCAGCAGCTCTTACACAGATACGCAGTATTTT

v_gene: TRBV18
d_gene: .
j_gene: TRBJ2-7
abundance: .
CDR3aa: CASSSDSTYEQYF
CDR3nt: TGTGCCAGCTCCTCCGACTCTACCTACGAGCAGTACTTC

v_gene: TRBV6-2/TRBV6-3
d_gene: .
j_gene: TRBJ1-4
abundance: .
CDR3aa: CASSTRTATNEKLFF
CDR3nt: TGTGCCAGCAGTACCCGGACTGCAACTAATGAAAAACTGTTTTTT

v_gene: TRBV3-1/TRBV3-2
d_gene: .
j_gene: TRBJ2-7
abundance: .
CDR3aa: CASSRVWGDEQYF
CDR3nt: TGTGCCAGCAGCCGAGTCTGGGGGGACGAGCAGTACTTC

v_gene: TRBV7-3
d_gene: .
j_gene: TRBJ2-1
abundance: few
CDR3aa: CASSLRGVNNEQFF
CDR3nt: TGTGCCAGCAGCTTACGCGGGGTCAACAATGAGCAGTTCTTC

v_gene: TRBV10-3
d_gene: TRBD2
j_gene: TRBJ2-1
abundance: .
CDR3aa: CAISKIAGGNNEQFF
CDR3nt: TGTGCCATCAGTAAAATAGCGGGAGGGAACAATGAGCAGTTCTTC

v_gene: TRBV10-3
d_gene: .
j_gene: TRBJ1-1
abundance: once
CDR3aa: CAISRQEEQGEAFF
CDR3nt: TGTGCCATCTCTAGACAGGAAGAACAGGGTGAAGCTTTCTTT

v_gene: TRBV27
d_gene: TRBD2
j_gene: TRBJ2-1
abundance: .
CDR3aa: CASSLLRTSGSVNEQFF
CDR3nt: TGTGCCAGCAGTTTATTGCGGACTAGCGGGAGTGTCAATGAGCAGTTCTTC

v_gene: TRBV18
d_gene: .
j_gene: TRBJ2-2
abundance: .
CDR3aa: CASSPLLTSQSAGELFF
CDR3nt: TGTGCCAGCTCACCACTTTTAACTAGTCAGTCCGCCGGGGAGCTGTTTTTT

v_gene: TRBV19
d_gene: TRBD1
j_gene: TRBJ1-1
abundance: .
CDR3aa: CATRQGRLNTEAFF
CDR3nt: TGTGCCACAAGACAGGGTCGGTTGAACACTGAAGCTTTCTTT

v_gene: TRBV27
d_gene: TRBD1
j_gene: TRBJ1-2
abundance: .
CDR3aa: CASSFRTGSYGYTF
CDR3nt: TGTGCCAGCAGTTTTCGGACAGGGTCCTATGGCTACACCTTC

v_gene: TRBV3-1/TRBV3-2
d_gene: .
j_gene: TRBJ2-7
abundance: many
CDR3aa: CASSRGSGYEQYF
CDR3nt: TGTGCCAGCAGCCGCGGTAGCGGATACGAGCAGTACTTC

v_gene: TRBV19
d_gene: TRBD2
j_gene: TRBJ2-4
abundance: .
CDR3aa: CASRLSGSAKNIQYF
CDR3nt: TGTGCCAGTAGACTTAGCGGGAGTGCCAAAAACATTCAGTACTTC

v_gene: TRBV14
d_gene: TRBD2
j_gene: TRBJ2-1
abundance: .
CDR3aa: CASSQEFGAGRAGNEQFF
CDR3nt: TGTGCCAGCAGCCAAGAATTCGGGGCCGGGAGGGCCGGCAATGAGCAGTTCTTC

v_gene: TRBV19
d_gene: .
j_gene: TRBJ2-2
abundance: .
CDR3aa: CASSIDEGGGAGELFF
CDR3nt: TGTGCCAGTAGTATAGATGAGGGAGGAGGCGCCGGGGAGCTGTTTTTT

v_gene: TRBV29-1
d_gene: TRBD1
j_gene: TRBJ1-1
abundance: .
CDR3aa: CSGTGQLNTEAFF
CDR3nt: TGCAGCGGGACGGGACAGCTGAACACTGAAGCTTTCTTT

v_gene: TRBV28
d_gene: TRBD1
j_gene: TRBJ1-5
abundance: .
CDR3aa: CASSFLQGAGYSNQPQHF
CDR3nt: TGTGCCAGCAGTTTTTTACAGGGGGCAGGCTATAGCAATCAGCCCCAGCATTTT

v_gene: TRBV6-2/TRBV6-3
d_gene: .
j_gene: TRBJ2-1
abundance: .
CDR3aa: CASSRLLVGYNEQFF
CDR3nt: TGTGCCAGCAGTCGCCTACTAGTAGGGTACAATGAGCAGTTCTTC

v_gene: TRBV4-3
d_gene: TRBD2
j_gene: TRBJ2-5
abundance: .
CDR3aa: CASSLRGRERCETQYF
CDR3nt: TGCGCCAGCAGCCTTAGAGGGCGGGAGCGGTGTGAGACCCAGTACTTC

v_gene: TRBV4-1
d_gene: TRBD2
j_gene: TRBJ2-3
abundance: .
CDR3aa: CASSLGGTSDTQYF
CDR3nt: TGCGCCAGCAGCCTCGGGGGGACTAGTGATACGCAGTATTTT

v_gene: TRBV25-1
d_gene: TRBD2
j_gene: TRBJ2-5
abundance: .
CDR3aa: CASASGVETQYF
CDR3nt: TGTGCCAGCGCCAGCGGGGTAGAGACCCAGTACTTC

v_gene: TRBV2
d_gene: TRBD1
j_gene: TRBJ2-7
abundance: few
CDR3aa: CASHYPLTGTGKYEQYF
CDR3nt: TGTGCCAGCCATTACCCCCTTACCGGGACAGGGAAGTACGAGCAGTACTTC

v_gene: TRBV30
d_gene: TRBD1
j_gene: TRBJ2-7
abundance: .
CDR3aa: CAWSRQGYEQYF
CDR3nt: TGTGCCTGGAGCCGACAGGGGTACGAGCAGTACTTC

v_gene: TRBV7-2
d_gene: .
j_gene: TRBJ1-6
abundance: .
CDR3aa: CASSLLEGAYNSPLHF
CDR3nt: TGTGCCAGCAGCCTCTTAGAGGGGGCCTATAATTCACCCCTCCACTTT

v_gene: TRBV4-2
d_gene: TRBD1
j_gene: TRBJ2-3
abundance: .
CDR3aa: CASSQGNVGQGTDTQYF
CDR3nt: TGTGCCAGCAGCCAAGGTAACGTCGGACAGGGAACAGATACGCAGTATTTT

v_gene: TRBV19
d_gene: .
j_gene: TRBJ2-3
abundance: once
CDR3aa: CASRLASASTDTQYF
CDR3nt: TGTGCCAGTCGGCTAGCGAGTGCTAGCACAGATACGCAGTATTTT

v_gene: TRBV5-1
d_gene: TRBD1
j_gene: TRBJ1-1
abundance: few
CDR3aa: CASSQYRQGGTEAFF
CDR3nt: TGCGCCAGCAGCCAATATAGACAGGGTGGGACTGAAGCTTTCTTT

v_gene: TRBV19
d_gene: TRBD1
j_gene: TRBJ1-5
abundance: .
CDR3aa: CASSIGGTGGIQPQHF
CDR3nt: TGTGCCAGTAGTATTGGGGGGACAGGGGGTATTCAGCCCCAGCATTTT

v_gene: TRBV5-6
d_gene: .
j_gene: TRBJ2-5
abundance: .
CDR3aa: CASSLDIEETQYF
CDR3nt: TGTGCCAGCAGCTTGGATATCGAAGAGACCCAGTACTTC

v_gene: TRBV6-5
d_gene: .
j_gene: TRBJ1-1
abundance: .
CDR3aa: CASSFPDSPNTEAFF
CDR3nt: TGTGCCAGCAGCTTTCCCGACAGTCCCAACACTGAAGCTTTCTTT

v_gene: TRBV6-5
d_gene: .
j_gene: TRBJ1-2
abundance: .
CDR3aa: CASSYSVIGDYGYTF
CDR3nt: TGTGCCAGCAGTTATTCGGTCATAGGGGACTATGGCTACACCTTC

v_gene: TRBV7-8
d_gene: TRBD2
j_gene: TRBJ2-1
abundance: .
CDR3aa: CASSLPFLAGGYNEQFF
CDR3nt: TGTGCCAGCAGCCTGCCATTCCTAGCGGGAGGCTACAATGAGCAGTTCTTC

v_gene: TRBV28
d_gene: .
j_gene: TRBJ2-5
abundance: .
CDR3aa: CASRAPGGGQETQYF
CDR3nt: TGTGCCAGCAGAGCCCCCGGGGGTGGACAAGAGACCCAGTACTTC